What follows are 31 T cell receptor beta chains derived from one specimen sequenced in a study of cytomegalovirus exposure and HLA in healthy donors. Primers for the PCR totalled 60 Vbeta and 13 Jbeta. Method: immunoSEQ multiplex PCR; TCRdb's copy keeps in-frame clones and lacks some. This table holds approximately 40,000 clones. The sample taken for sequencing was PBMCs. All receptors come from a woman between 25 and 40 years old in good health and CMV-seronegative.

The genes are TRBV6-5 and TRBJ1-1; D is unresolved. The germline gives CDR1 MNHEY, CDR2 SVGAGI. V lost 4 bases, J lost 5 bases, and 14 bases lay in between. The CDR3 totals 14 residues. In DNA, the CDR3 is TGTGCCAGCAGTTGGTCCGGGGAGCTGACTGAAGCTTTCTTT. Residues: CASSWSGELTEAFF.

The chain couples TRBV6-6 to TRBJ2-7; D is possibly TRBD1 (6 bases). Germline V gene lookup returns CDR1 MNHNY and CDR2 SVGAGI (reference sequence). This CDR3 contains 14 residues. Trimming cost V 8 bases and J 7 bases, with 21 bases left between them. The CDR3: CASCLTGLSGEQYF. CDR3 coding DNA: TGTGCCAGCTGTCTAACAGGGCTAAGTGGAGAGCAGTACTTC.

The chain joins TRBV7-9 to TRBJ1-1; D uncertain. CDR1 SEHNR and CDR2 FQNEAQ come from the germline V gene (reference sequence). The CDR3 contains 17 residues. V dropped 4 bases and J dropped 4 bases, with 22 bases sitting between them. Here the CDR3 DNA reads TGTGCCAGCAGCTCCCTCGCCGGGTTTGAGAGGCCCACTGAAGCTTTCTTT. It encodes CASSSLAGFERPTEAFF.

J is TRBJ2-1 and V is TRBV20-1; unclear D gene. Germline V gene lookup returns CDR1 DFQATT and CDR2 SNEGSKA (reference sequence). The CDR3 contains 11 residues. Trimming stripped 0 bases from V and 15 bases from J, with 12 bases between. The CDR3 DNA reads TGCAGTGCTAGAGAGGGTCTAGTGCGGTTCTTC. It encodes CSAREGLVRFF.

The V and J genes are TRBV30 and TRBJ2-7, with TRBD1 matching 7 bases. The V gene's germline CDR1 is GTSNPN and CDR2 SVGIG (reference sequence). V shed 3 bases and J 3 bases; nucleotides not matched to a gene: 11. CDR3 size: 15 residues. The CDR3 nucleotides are TGTGCCTGGAGAAGTTGGGGACAGCAACACTACGAGCAGTACTTC. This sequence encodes CAWRSWGQQHYEQYF. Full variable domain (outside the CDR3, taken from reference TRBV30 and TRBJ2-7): SQTIHQWPATLVQPVGSPLSLECTVEGTSNPNLYWYRQAAGRGLQLLFYSVGIGQISSEVPQNLSASRPQDRQFILSSKKLLLSDSGFYLCAWRSWGQQHYEQYFGPGTRLTVT.

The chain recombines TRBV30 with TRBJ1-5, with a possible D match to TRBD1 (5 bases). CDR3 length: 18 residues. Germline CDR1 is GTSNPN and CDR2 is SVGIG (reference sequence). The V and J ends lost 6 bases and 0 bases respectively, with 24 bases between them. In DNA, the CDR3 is TGTGCCTGTTCTAGAAGCAGGGCCCTGGGGTATAGCAATCAGCCCCAGCATTTT. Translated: CACSRSRALGYSNQPQHF.

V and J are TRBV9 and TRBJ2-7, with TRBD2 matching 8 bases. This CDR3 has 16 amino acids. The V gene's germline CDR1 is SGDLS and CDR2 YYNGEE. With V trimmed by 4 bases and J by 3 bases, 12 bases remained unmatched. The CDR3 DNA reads TGTGCCAGCAGCCCTACAGCGGGAGTGTGGGGCTACGAGCAGTACTTC. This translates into CASSPTAGVWGYEQYF.

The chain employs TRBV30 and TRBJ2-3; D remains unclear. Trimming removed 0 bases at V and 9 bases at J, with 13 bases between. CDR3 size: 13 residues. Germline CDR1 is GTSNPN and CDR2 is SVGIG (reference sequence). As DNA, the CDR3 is TGTGCCTGGAGTGTACAAATCTCAGGAACGCAGTATTTT. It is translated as CAWSVQISGTQYF.

DNA for the CDR3: TGCGCCAGCAGCTCGACGGGGTACAATGAGCAGTTCTTC. This sequence encodes CASSSTGYNEQFF. V is TRBV4-3 and J is TRBJ2-1; TRBD2 might be the D (5 bases). V lost 5 bases and J 4 bases, leaving 9 bases between the germline ends. Germline V gene sequence: CDR1 LGHNA, CDR2 YSLEER. The CDR3 is made up of 13 amino acids.

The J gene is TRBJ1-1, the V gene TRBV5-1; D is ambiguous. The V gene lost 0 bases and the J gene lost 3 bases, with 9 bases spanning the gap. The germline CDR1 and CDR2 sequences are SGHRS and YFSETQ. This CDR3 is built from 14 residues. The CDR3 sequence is CASSLGRFHTEAFF. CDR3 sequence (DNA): TGCGCCAGCAGCTTGGGCAGGTTTCACACTGAAGCTTTCTTT.

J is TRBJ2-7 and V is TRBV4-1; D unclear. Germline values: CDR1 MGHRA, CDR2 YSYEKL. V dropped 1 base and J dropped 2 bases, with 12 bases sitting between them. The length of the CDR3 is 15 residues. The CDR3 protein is CASSQGGEAAYEQYF. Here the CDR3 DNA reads TGCGCCAGCAGCCAAGGTGGTGAGGCCGCCTACGAGCAGTACTTC.

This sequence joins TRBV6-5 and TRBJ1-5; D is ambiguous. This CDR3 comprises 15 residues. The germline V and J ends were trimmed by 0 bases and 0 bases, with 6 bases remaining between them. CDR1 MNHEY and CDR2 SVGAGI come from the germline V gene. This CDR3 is CASSYSHDSNQPQHF. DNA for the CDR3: TGTGCCAGCAGTTACTCACACGATAGCAATCAGCCCCAGCATTTT.

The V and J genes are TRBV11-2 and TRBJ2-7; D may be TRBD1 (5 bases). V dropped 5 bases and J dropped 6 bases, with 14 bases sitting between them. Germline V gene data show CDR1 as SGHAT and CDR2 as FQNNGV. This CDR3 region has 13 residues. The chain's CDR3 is CASSVPGSGEQYF. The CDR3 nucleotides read TGTGCCAGCAGCGTCCCAGGGTCGGGCGAGCAGTACTTC.

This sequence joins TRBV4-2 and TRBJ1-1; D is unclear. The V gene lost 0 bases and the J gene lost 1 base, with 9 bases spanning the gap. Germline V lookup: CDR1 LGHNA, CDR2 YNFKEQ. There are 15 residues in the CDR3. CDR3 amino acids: CASSQDISGNTEAFF. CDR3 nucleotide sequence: TGTGCCAGCAGCCAAGACATATCAGGGAACACTGAAGCTTTCTTT.

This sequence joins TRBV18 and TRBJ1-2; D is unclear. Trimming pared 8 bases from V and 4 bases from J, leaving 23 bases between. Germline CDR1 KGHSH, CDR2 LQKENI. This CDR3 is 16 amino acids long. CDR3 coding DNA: TGTGCCAGCCCGGGAGGATGGTTTTGCCCCCTCTATGGCTACACCTTC. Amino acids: CASPGGWFCPLYGYTF.

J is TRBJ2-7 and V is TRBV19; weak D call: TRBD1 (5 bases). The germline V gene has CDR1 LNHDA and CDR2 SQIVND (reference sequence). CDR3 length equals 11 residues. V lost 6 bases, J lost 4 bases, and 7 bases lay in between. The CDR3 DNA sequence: TGTGCCAGTAGCCCAGGGTACGAGCAGTACTTC. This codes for CASSPGYEQYF.

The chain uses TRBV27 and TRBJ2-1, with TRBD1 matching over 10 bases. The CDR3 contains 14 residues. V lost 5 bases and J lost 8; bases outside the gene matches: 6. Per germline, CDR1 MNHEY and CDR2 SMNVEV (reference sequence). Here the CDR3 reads CASSTTGTGDEQFF. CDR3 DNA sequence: TGTGCCAGCAGTACGACCGGGACAGGGGATGAGCAGTTCTTC.

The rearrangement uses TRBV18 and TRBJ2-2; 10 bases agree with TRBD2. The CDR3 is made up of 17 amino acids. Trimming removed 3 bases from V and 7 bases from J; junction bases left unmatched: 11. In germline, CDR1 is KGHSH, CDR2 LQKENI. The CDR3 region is CASSPEASGRVGGELFF. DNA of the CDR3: TGTGCCAGCTCACCTGAGGCTAGCGGGAGAGTTGGCGGGGAGCTGTTTTTT. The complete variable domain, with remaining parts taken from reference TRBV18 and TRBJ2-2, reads NAGVMQNPRHLVRRRGQEARLRCSPMKGHSHVYWYRQLPEEGLKFMVYLQKENIIDESGMPKERFSAEFPKEGPSILRIQQVVRGDSAAYFCASSPEASGRVGGELFFGEGSRLTVL.

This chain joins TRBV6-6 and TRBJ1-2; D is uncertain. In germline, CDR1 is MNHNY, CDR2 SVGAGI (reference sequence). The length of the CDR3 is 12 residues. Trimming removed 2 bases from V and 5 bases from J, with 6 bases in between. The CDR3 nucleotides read TGTGCCAGCAGTTACCCCCAGTATGGCTACACCTTC. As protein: CASSYPQYGYTF.

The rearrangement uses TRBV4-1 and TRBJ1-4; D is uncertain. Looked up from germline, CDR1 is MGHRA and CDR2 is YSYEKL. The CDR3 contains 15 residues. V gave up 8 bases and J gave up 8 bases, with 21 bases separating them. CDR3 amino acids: CASRPPRGLGEKLFF. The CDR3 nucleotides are TGCGCCAGCCGCCCCCCACGGGGTCTGGGGGAAAAACTGTTTTTT.

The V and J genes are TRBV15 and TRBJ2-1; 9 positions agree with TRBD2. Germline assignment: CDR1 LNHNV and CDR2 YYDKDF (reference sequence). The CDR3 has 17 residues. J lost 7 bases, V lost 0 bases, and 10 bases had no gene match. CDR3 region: CATSRDHLAGPRNEQFF. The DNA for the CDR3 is TGTGCCACCAGCAGAGATCATCTAGCGGGACCAAGGAATGAGCAGTTCTTC. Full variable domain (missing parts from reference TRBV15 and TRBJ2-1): DAMVIQNPRYQVTQFGKPVTLSCSQTLNHNVMYWYQQKSSQAPKLLFHYYDKDFNNEADTPDNFQSRRPNTSFCFLDIRSPGLGDTAMYLCATSRDHLAGPRNEQFFGPGTRLTVL.

CDR3 nucleotide sequence: TGTGCCAGCAGTTTATCAGGGGTTGGTGAGCAGTTCTTC. As protein: CASSLSGVGEQFF. The chain recombines TRBV27 with TRBJ2-1; tentative D call: TRBD1 (5 bases). CDR1 is MNHEY, CDR2 SMNVEV, per germline (reference sequence). This CDR3 is 13 amino acids long. Trimming stripped 0 bases from V and 9 bases from J, with 9 bases between.

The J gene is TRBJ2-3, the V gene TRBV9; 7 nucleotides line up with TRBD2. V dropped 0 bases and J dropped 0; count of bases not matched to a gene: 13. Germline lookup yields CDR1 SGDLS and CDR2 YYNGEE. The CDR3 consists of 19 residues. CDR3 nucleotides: TGTGCCAGCAGCGTAGCTCCCGCTAGCGGAGCTCCTAGCACAGATACGCAGTATTTT. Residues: CASSVAPASGAPSTDTQYF.

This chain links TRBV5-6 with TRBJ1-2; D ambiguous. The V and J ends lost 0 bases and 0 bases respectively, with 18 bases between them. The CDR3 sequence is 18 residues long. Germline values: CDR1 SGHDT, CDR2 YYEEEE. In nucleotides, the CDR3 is TGTGCCAGCAGCTTGGGATATTGTTTTACAGCCCCTAACTATGGCTACACCTTC. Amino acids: CASSLGYCFTAPNYGYTF. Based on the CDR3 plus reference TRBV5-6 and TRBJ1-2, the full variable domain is DAGVTQSPTHLIKTRGQQVTLRCSPKSGHDTVSWYQQALGQGPQFIFQYYEEEERQRGNFPDRFSGHQFPNYSSELNVNALLLGDSALYLCASSLGYCFTAPNYGYTFGSGTRLTVV.

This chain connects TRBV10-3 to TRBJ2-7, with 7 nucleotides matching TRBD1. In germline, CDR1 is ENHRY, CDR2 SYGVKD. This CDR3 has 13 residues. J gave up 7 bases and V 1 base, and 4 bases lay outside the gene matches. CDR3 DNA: TGTGCCATCAGTGAGTTGACAGGGTTAGAGCAGTACTTC. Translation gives CAISELTGLEQYF.

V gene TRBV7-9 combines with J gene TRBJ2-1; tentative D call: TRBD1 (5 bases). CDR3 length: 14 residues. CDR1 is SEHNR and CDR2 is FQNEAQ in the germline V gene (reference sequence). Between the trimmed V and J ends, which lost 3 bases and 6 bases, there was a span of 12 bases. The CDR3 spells CASSFAIRGNEQFF. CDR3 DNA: TGTGCCAGCAGCTTCGCGATTAGGGGCAATGAGCAGTTCTTC.

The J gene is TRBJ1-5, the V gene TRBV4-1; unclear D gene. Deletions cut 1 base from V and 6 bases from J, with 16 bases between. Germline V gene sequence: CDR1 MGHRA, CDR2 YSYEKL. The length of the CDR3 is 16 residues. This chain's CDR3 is CASSQVDLIFSQPQHF. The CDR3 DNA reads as TGCGCCAGCAGCCAAGTAGATCTGATATTTAGTCAGCCCCAGCATTTT.

CDR3 sequence reads: CASSLGQNTEAFF. DNA for the CDR3: TGTGCCAGCAGTTTGGGCCAGAACACTGAAGCTTTCTTT. V is TRBV28 and J is TRBJ1-1; D ambiguous. The ends were cut back, 3 bases at V and 1 base at J, with 6 bases in the middle. Germline CDR1 reads MDHEN; CDR2 reads SYDVKM. The CDR3 is 13 amino acids.

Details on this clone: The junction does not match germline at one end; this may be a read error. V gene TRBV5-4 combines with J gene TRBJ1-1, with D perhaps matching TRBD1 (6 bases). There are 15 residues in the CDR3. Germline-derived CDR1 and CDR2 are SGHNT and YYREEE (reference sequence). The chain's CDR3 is CTSSLGTTVNTEAFF. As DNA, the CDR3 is TGTACCAGCAGCTTGGGGACAACCGTGAACACTGAAGCTTTCTTT.

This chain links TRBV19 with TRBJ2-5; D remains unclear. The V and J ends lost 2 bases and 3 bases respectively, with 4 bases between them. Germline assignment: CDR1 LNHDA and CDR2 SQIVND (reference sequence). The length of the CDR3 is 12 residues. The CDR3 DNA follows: TGTGCCAGTAGTATATCAAAAGAGACCCAGTACTTC. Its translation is CASSISKETQYF.

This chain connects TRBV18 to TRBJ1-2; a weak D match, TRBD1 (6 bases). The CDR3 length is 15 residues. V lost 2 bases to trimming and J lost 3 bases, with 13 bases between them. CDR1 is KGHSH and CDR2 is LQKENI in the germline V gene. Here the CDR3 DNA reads TGTGCCAGCTCACCAACGGTGGGGGCGGACTATGGCTACACCTTC. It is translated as CASSPTVGADYGYTF.